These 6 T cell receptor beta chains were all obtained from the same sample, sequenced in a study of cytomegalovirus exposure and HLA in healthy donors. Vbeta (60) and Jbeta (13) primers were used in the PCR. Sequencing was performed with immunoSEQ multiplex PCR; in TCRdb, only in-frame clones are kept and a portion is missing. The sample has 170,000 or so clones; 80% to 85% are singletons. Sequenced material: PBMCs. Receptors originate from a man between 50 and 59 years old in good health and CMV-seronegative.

The CDR3 region has the DNA TGTGCCAGCAGCCAAGGAGGGTGGGGCACTGAAGCTTTCTTT. Protein sequence: CASSQGGWGTEAFF. The chain couples TRBV4-2 to TRBJ1-1, with D unclear. The CDR3 extends over 14 amino acids. CDR1 is LGHNA and CDR2 is YNFKEQ in the germline V gene. V lost 1 base, J lost 4 bases, and 10 bases lay in between.

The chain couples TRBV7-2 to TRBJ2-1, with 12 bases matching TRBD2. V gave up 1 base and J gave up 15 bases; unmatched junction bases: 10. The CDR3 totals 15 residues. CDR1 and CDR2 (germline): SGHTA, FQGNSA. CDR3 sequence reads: CASSLGLAGGPGRFF. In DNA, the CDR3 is TGTGCCAGCAGCTTAGGCCTAGCGGGGGGGCCGGGACGGTTCTTC.

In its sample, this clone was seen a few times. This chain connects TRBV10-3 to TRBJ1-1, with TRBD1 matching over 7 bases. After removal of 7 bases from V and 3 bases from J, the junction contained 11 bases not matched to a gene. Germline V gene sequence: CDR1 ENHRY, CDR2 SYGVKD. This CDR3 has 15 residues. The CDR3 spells CAITKEQGSYTEAFF. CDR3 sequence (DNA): TGTGCCATCACCAAAGAACAGGGGTCGTACACTGAAGCTTTCTTT.

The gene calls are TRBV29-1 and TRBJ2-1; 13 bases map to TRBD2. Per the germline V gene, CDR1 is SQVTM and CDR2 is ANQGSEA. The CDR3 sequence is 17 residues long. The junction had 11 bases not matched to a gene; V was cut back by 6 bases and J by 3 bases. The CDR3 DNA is TGCAGCGTCGACCCCACGGGACTAGCGGGGAGCTACAATGAGCAGTTCTTC. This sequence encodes CSVDPTGLAGSYNEQFF.

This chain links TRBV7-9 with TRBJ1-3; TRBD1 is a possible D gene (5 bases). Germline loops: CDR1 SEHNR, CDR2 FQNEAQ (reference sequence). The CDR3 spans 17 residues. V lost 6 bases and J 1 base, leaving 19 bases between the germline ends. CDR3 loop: CASRFHVGTSSGNTIYF. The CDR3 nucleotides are TGTGCCAGCAGATTTCACGTCGGGACTTCATCTGGAAACACCATATATTTT.

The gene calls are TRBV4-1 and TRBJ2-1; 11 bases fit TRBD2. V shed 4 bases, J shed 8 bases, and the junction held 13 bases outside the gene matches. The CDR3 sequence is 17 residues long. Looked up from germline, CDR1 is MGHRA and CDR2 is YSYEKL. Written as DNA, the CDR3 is TGCGCCAGCAGCCGGGACAGGGCTAGCGGGAGGAGGGATGAGCAGTTCTTC. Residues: CASSRDRASGRRDEQFF.